This T cell receptor (beta chain) stems from a study of blood T cell repertoires in COVID-19. Study background: PBMCs, B-cell-depleted T cells, or T cells provided the cDNA or gDNA that made up the material.

Methods used by the authors: Estimates of nucleated cell counts were drawn from the amplification of reference gene primers. TCRdb's copy holds only in-frame clones and misses some; the assay was immunoSEQ multiplex PCR. V and J calls and clone size come straight from that table; D and trimming were deduced from the DNA. Among 100,000 or so clones listed, 90% to 95% were seen once. This CDR3 spans 15 amino acids. V lost 2 bases, J lost 9 bases, and 17 bases lay in between. CDR1 is MNHNS, CDR2 SASEGT, per germline. The specimen sequenced was peripheral blood. This clonotype originated in a man between 45 and 60 years old with active COVID-19. The V call is TRBV6-1, the J call TRBJ1-5, with a possible D match to TRBD1 (6 bases). The CDR3 region is CASSETHSGVRPQHF. CDR3 nucleotide sequence: TGTGCCAGCAGTGAAACCCATTCAGGGGTTAGGCCCCAGCATTTT.